This T cell receptor (beta chain) was captured by sequencing in a study of cytomegalovirus exposure and HLA in healthy donors. Study-wide findings and caveats: Generally TCR sequences proved uncommon, though certain public TCRs appeared in numerous donors. A few chains tied to CMV proved CMV antigen-specific in vitro.

Turning to this clone: The antigen is unknown.

TCRdb's table, derived via immunoSEQ multiplex PCR, lists solely in-frame clones and lacks some. The sample records about 180,000 clones, about 85% being singletons. Germline V gene data show CDR1 as ENHRY and CDR2 as SYGVKD. The J segment lost 9 bases and the V segment lost 3 bases, leaving 16 bases of the junction unmatched. The CDR3 spans 17 residues. The rearrangement uses TRBV10-3 and TRBJ2-3; 9 nucleotides align to TRBD2. This receptor was obtained from a man aged 18 to 30 in good health and CMV-seropositive. The sample taken for sequencing was PBMCs. The CDR3 coding sequence is TGTGCCATCAGTGATATGGGCGGGAGGGCCACCCCGCTCACGCAGTATTTT. Residues: CAISDMGGRATPLTQYF.